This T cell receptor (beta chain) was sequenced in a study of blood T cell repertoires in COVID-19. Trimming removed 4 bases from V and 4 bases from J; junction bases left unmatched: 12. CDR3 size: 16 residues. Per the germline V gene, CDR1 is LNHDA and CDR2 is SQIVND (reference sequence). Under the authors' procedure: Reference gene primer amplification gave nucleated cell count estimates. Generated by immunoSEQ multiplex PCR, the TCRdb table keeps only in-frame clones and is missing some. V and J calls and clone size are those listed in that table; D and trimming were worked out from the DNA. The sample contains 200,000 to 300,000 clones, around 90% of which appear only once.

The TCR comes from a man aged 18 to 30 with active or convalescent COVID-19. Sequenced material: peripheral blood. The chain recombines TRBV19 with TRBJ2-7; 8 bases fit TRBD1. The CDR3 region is CASSNPGQGSTYEQYF. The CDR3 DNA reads TGTGCCAGTAGTAACCCCGGACAGGGATCGACTTACGAGCAGTACTTC.